The 13 T cell receptor beta chains presented below share a single source sample, sequenced in a study of cytomegalovirus exposure and HLA in healthy donors. This table comes from immunoSEQ multiplex PCR, and its TCRdb copy is limited to in-frame clones, with some not included. The table has 150,000 to 160,000 clones, less than 90% seen once. The sequencing input was PBMCs. Receptor source: a man aged 18 to 30 in good health and CMV-seropositive.

V gene TRBV7-2 combines with J gene TRBJ2-5; tentative D call: TRBD2 (6 bases). The V end was cut by 4 bases, the J end by 1 base, with 16 bases between. The CDR3 has 16 residues. From germline, CDR1 is SGHTA and CDR2 FQGNSA. The DNA for the CDR3 is TGTGCCAGCAGCTCAGCGGTTTCGCGGGGCCAAGAGACCCAGTACTTC. It specifies CASSSAVSRGQETQYF.

This rearrangement joins TRBV7-9 to TRBJ2-2; D not resolved. Between the trimmed V and J ends, which lost 3 bases and 3 bases, there was a span of 11 bases. The CDR3 has 15 amino acids. The germline V gene encodes CDR1 SEHNR and CDR2 FQNEAQ (reference sequence). The chain's CDR3 is CASSFDSTYTGELFF. CDR3 sequence (DNA): TGTGCCAGCAGCTTCGACTCGACTTACACCGGGGAGCTGTTTTTT.

This chain connects TRBV6-6 to TRBJ1-1; 8 bases fit TRBD1. The V gene end was trimmed by 2 bases and the J gene end by 0 bases; junction bases not matched to a gene: 5. Germline-derived CDR1 and CDR2 are MNHNY and SVGAGI (reference sequence). This CDR3 region has 16 residues. The CDR3 nucleotides are TGTGCCAGCAGTTACATACAGGGGGGGATGAACACTGAAGCTTTCTTT. This codes for CASSYIQGGMNTEAFF.

V gene TRBV9 combines with J gene TRBJ2-2; D is unresolved. Germline V gene lookup returns CDR1 SGDLS and CDR2 YYNGEE. The CDR3 extends over 14 amino acids. Trimming stripped 1 base from V and 3 bases from J, with 7 bases between. The CDR3 DNA is TGTGCCAGCAGCGTACCCGGGTACACCGGGGAGCTGTTTTTT. Translated: CASSVPGYTGELFF.

This chain links TRBV18 with TRBJ2-1; the D gene is possibly TRBD1 (6 bases). CDR3 size: 18 residues. V was cut by 3 bases and J by 8 bases, with 26 bases left in between. Germline values: CDR1 KGHSH, CDR2 LQKENI. The CDR3 DNA reads TGTGCCAGCTCACCTCTGGCGCAGGGGATGGGAGTCCCCCATGAGCAGTTCTTC. Protein sequence: CASSPLAQGMGVPHEQFF.

This clone is a singleton in its sample. J is TRBJ2-7 and V is TRBV7-3; D possibly corresponds to TRBD2 (6 bases). Trimming took off 2 bases at V and 0 bases at J, with 11 bases between the two ends. Germline-derived CDR1 and CDR2 are SGHTA and FQGTGA. The CDR3 covers 15 residues. CDR3 in amino acids: CASSLSAGSSYEQYF. CDR3 DNA: TGTGCCAGCAGCTTATCTGCGGGGAGCTCCTACGAGCAGTACTTC.

Only one count was recorded for this clone. The genes are TRBV15 and TRBJ1-1, with TRBD1 as a possible D gene (5 bases). Germline V gene lookup returns CDR1 LNHNV and CDR2 YYDKDF (reference sequence). Trimming took 8 bases from V and 0 from J, leaving 13 bases between them. CDR3 size: 14 residues. This CDR3 reads CATAIGGMNTEAFF. The CDR3, as DNA: TGTGCCACCGCGATTGGGGGGATGAACACTGAAGCTTTCTTT.

The chain has TRBV6-5 and TRBJ2-3, with D possibly being TRBD2 (6 bases). The CDR3 runs 13 residues. The V and J ends lost 8 bases and 0 bases respectively, with 9 bases between them. Germline V CDR1 and CDR2: MNHEY, SVGAGI. CDR3 in amino acids: CASQEGSTDTQYF. CDR3 DNA sequence: TGTGCCAGCCAGGAGGGTAGCACAGATACGCAGTATTTT.

J is TRBJ1-2 and V is TRBV5-4; D call uncertain. Germline V gene sequence: CDR1 SGHNT, CDR2 YYREEE (reference sequence). Trimming removed 0 bases at V and 5 bases at J, with 14 bases between. This CDR3 region has 15 residues. The CDR3 DNA is TGTGCCAGCAGCTTGGCCGAACAGCTGAGATATGGCTACACCTTC. It is translated as CASSLAEQLRYGYTF.

This chain links TRBV5-4 with TRBJ2-1; TRBD2 matches 13 bases. The V gene end was trimmed by 3 bases and the J gene end by 5 bases; junction bases not matched to a gene: 2. Germline values: CDR1 SGHNT, CDR2 YYREEE (reference sequence). This CDR3 region has 15 residues. CDR3 sequence (DNA): TGTGCCAGCAGCTGGACTAGCGGGAGCGACAATGAGCAGTTCTTC. Encoded protein: CASSWTSGSDNEQFF.

The chain uses TRBV6-5 and TRBJ1-5, with 9 bases aligning to TRBD1. The CDR3 has 15 amino acids. The J segment lost 3 bases and the V segment lost 4 bases, leaving 4 bases of the junction unmatched. Germline V gene data show CDR1 as MNHEY and CDR2 as SVGAGI. The CDR3 bases are TGTGCCAGCAGTTCCGGGACAGGGAACAATCAGCCCCAGCATTTT. Amino acid sequence: CASSSGTGNNQPQHF.

The V call is TRBV11-2, the J call TRBJ2-5, with 11 positions matching TRBD2. Germline-derived CDR1 and CDR2 are SGHAT and FQNNGV. The CDR3 covers 14 residues. V shed 6 bases, J shed 5 bases, and the junction held 5 bases outside the gene matches. The CDR3 is CASSLAGGRETQYF. The CDR3 DNA follows: TGTGCCAGCAGTCTAGCGGGGGGCCGGGAGACCCAGTACTTC. The whole variable domain, filled in from reference TRBV11-2 and TRBJ2-5, reads EAGVAQSPRYKIIEKRQSVAFWCNPISGHATLYWYQQILGQGPKLLIQFQNNGVVDDSQLPKDRFSAERLKGVDSTLKIQPAKLEDSAVYLCASSLAGGRETQYFGPGTRLLVL.

The chain has TRBV10-2 and TRBJ1-3; no definite D call. The germline V and J ends were trimmed by 5 bases and 0 bases, with 11 bases remaining between them. The CDR3 covers 15 residues. Per the germline V gene, CDR1 is WSHSY and CDR2 is SAAADI. The CDR3 DNA reads TGCGCCAGCAGTCCCGCAGTTGTCTCTGGAAACACCATATATTTT. Its protein product is CASSPAVVSGNTIYF.